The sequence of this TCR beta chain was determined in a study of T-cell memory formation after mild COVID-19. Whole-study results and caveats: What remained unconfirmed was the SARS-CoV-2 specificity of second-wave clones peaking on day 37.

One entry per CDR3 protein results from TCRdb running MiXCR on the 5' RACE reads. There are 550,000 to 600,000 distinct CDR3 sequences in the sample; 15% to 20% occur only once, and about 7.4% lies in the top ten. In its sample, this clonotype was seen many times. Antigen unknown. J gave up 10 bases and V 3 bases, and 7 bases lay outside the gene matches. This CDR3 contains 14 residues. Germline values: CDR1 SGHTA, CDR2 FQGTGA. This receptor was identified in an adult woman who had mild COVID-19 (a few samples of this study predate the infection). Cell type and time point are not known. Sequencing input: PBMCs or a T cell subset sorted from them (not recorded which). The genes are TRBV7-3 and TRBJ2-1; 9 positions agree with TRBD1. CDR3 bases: TGTGCCAGCAGCTTCGGACAGGGGATTACGGAGCAGTTCTTC. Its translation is CASSFGQGITEQFF. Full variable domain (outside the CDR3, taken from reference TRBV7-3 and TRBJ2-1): GAGVSQTPSNKVTEKGKYVELRCDPISGHTALYWYRQSLGQGPEFLIYFQGTGAADDSGLPNDRFFAVRPEGSVSTLKIQRTERGDSAVYLCASSFGQGITEQFFGPGTRLTVL.